This TCR beta chain was sequenced for a study of T-cell memory formation after mild COVID-19 (dated by TCRdb to about 2021). Turning to the overall study: TCR sequence clusters from the two donors were found to be largely donor specific. In a couple of donors, T-cell clones that expanded and contracted after mild COVID-19 were followed by sequencing TCRalpha and TCRbeta repertoires longitudinally. The cohort comprised two young, previously healthy adult volunteers, one female and one male. Paper-wide results and their limitations: Only a couple of mild cases were covered by the study, and larger cohorts that include severe cases with pre-infection samples were considered necessary. Clones that contracted from day 15 to 85 showed balanced CD4/CD8 phenotypes, whereas a second wave of clones that expanded from day 15 to 37 leaned towards CD4+. The detection of some responding clones in pre-infection memory suggests that pre-existing cross-reactive memory T cells joined the SARS-CoV-2 response. Contracting CD4+ clones turned up mainly in the CM and EM memory subsets, whereas EMRA was where CD8+ clones were enriched. The second-wave clones that peaked on day 37 were not confirmed to be SARS-CoV-2 specific.

PBMCs were isolated by Ficoll-Paque density gradient centrifugation. Per the germline V gene, SGHDT is the CDR1 and YYEEEE is the CDR2. At the junction V is shortened by 4 bases and J by 8 bases; bases outside the gene matches: 4. Reading from cysteine to phenylalanine, the CDR3 counts 14 amino acids. Only the CDR3 part of the read is kept: 42 bases, read in frame from the first base. TCRdb lists the instrument as Illumina NovaSeq 6000. TCRalpha and TCRbeta cDNA libraries were built by 5'RACE with constant-segment primers, adding sample barcodes and unique molecular identifiers. Trizol reagent was used to extract RNA from every sample. Libraries were amplified in two PCR steps, with a second sample barcode and Illumina TruSeq adapters added in the second step. Sequencing of the libraries was done on an Illumina NovaSeq, producing 2 x 150 bp paired-end reads. Regarding the original processing steps: Demultiplexing of reads and collapsing into UMI-guided consensus sequences were performed with migec v1.2.7. Using mixcr v2.1.11, UMI consensuses were aligned to TRA and TRB V and J templates and then assembled into clonotypes. A clonotype was counted as expanded or contracted only if both edgeR and NoisET called the change significant, with noise models trained on biological replicates. For edgeR calls, a false discovery rate-adjusted p below 0.01 and a log2 fold-change threshold of 1 were applied. As an exploratory analysis of dynamics, max-normalized trajectories of the 1000 most abundant clonotypes were examined with PCA combined with hierarchical clustering. Separately sequenced CD4+ and CD8+ repertoires were used to assign the CD4 or CD8 phenotype of responding clones. TCRdb took the public reads, trimmed them with fastp at Q25, ran MiXCR for clone calling and kept in-frame beta chains. Rows with one shared CDR3 protein collapse into an entry with the most common genes and DNA. It is TCRdb's table, rather than the study itself, that gives the V and J calls and clone size. The sample table records 350,000 to 500,000 distinct CDR3 sequences; about 25% of these occur just once. In total, the top ten clones hold 13% of the sample.

Turning to this clonotype: The antigen this receptor binds is unknown. One base away there is no much larger clone; base qualities are not given.

Recombination linked TRBV5-6 to TRBJ2-1, with 12 bases matching TRBD1. Source material: PBMCs or a T cell subset sorted from them (not recorded which). The clonotype was recovered from an adult woman who had mild COVID-19 (a few samples of this study predate the infection). The sample titles of this study are shuffled in the database, so cell type and time point are left out; the donor was told from shared clones. Here the CDR3 is given as CASSPGQGAYEQFF. The bases are TGTGCCAGCAGCCCGGGACAGGGGGCTTATGAGCAGTTCTTC. Beyond the CDR3, the reference TRBV5-6 and TRBJ2-1 genes provide the residues; the full variable domain reads: DAGVTQSPTHLIKTRGQQVTLRCSPKSGHDTVSWYQQALGQGPQFIFQYYEEEERQRGNFPDRFSGHQFPNYSSELNVNALLLGDSALYLCASSPGQGAYEQFFGPGTRLTVL.